Reported below is one T cell receptor beta chain. The antigen remains unidentified. Germline assignment: CDR1 SGHRS and CDR2 YFSETQ. Trimming left V 5 bases short and J 4 bases short, with 12 bases between. The CDR3 totals 13 residues. These data are taken from a study of T cell responses to AZD1222 COVID-19 vaccine. Study at large: Pooled in the analysis were second doses at about 4 or about 12 weeks. Study-wide results and caveats: Elevations in Spike-specific TCR breadth and depth followed administration of two AZD1222 doses.

Clones were sequenced by immunoSEQ multiplex PCR, and TCRdb holds only the in-frame ones, with some missing. The sample shows 45,000 to 55,000 clones, around 84% of them seen only once. The sequence derives from an adult in good health. The specimen comprised peripheral blood, sampled on day 0 of AZD1222 vaccination. The V and J genes are TRBV5-1 and TRBJ1-2, with a tentative D call TRBD1 (6 bases). DNA of the CDR3: TGCGCCAGCAGAGTCGAGGGGGGCTATGGCTACACCTTC. Translated, it gives CASRVEGGYGYTF.